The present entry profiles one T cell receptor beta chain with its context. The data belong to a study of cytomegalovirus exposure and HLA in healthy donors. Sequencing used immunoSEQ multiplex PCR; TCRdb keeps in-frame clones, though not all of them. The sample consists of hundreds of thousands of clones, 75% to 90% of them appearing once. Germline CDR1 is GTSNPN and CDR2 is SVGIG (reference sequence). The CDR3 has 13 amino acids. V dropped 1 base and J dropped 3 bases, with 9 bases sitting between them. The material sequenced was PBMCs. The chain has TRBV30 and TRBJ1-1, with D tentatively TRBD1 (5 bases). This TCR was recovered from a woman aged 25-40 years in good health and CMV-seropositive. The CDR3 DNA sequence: TGTGCCTGGAGTGCCGGGACGCACACTGAAGCTTTCTTT. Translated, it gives CAWSAGTHTEAFF.